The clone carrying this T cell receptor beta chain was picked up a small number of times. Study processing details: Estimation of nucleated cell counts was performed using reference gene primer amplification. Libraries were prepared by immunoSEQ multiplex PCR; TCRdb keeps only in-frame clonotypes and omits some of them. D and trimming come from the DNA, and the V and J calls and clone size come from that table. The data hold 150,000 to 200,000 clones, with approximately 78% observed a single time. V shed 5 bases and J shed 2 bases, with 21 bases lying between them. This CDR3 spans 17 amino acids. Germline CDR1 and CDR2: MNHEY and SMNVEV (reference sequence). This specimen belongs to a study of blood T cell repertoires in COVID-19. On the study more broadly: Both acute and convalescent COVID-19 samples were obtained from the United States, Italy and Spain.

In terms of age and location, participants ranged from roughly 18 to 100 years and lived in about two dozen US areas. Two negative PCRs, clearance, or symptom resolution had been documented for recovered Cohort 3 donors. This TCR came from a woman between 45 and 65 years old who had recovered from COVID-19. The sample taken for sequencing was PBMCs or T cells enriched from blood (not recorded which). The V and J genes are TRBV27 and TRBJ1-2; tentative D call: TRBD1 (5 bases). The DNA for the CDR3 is TGTGCCAGCAGTCCCAAAATCTCGGAGGGACTAAACTATGGCTACACCTTC. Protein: CASSPKISEGLNYGYTF.